Presented here are 10 T cell receptor beta chains from one specimen sequenced in a study of shared clonotypes between healthy human individuals. Repertoires were generated with immunoSEQ multiplex PCR, while TCRdb's copy carries only in-frame clones and drops some. The sample carries millions of clones, 95% recorded once. Sequencing used naive CD4+ T cells sorted from blood. The sample's subset: CD45RA+ positively selected. All receptors derive from a man between 18 and 35 years old in good health.

The sample holds one count of this clone. The chain combines TRBV9 with TRBJ1-1; D is uncertain. Germline CDR1 reads SGDLS; CDR2 reads YYNGEE. V was pared by 4 bases and J by 0 bases, with 16 bases between. The CDR3 runs to 16 residues. This CDR3 is CASSPGPRWMNTEAFF. The CDR3 nucleotides read TGTGCCAGCAGCCCCGGCCCCCGTTGGATGAACACTGAAGCTTTCTTT.

This clone was seen once. V is TRBV9 and J is TRBJ2-7, with TRBD1 identical over 9 bases. V shed 4 bases and J 3 bases; nucleotides not matched to a gene: 5. The CDR3 covers 14 residues. The germline V gene encodes CDR1 SGDLS and CDR2 YYNGEE. The CDR3 bases are TGTGCCAGCAGCCCACGGACAGGGGACTACGAGCAGTACTTC. Translation: CASSPRTGDYEQYF.

Comment on this clone: Other DNA sequences of this sample code for an identical CDR3. This rearrangement joins TRBV7-9 to TRBJ2-1, with 8 nucleotides matching TRBD1. The CDR3 has 15 residues. In germline, CDR1 is SEHNR, CDR2 FQNEAQ (reference sequence). Unmatched junction bases numbered 5, after V lost 5 bases and J lost 2 bases. The CDR3 reads CASSLDRGAYNEQFF. The CDR3 coding sequence is TGTGCCAGCAGCCTCGACAGGGGCGCCTACAATGAGCAGTTCTTC.

The chain couples TRBV29-1 to TRBJ1-2; 9 nucleotides line up with TRBD1. Trimming removed 7 bases from V and 5 bases from J; junction bases left unmatched: 8. The CDR3 runs to 13 residues. CDR1 and CDR2 from the germline V gene are SQVTM and ANQGSEA. CDR3 bases: TGCAGCGCCGGAGCGGGACAGGGATATGGCTACACCTTC. This sequence encodes CSAGAGQGYGYTF.

The chain links TRBV30 to TRBJ1-3; D gene unclear. V was trimmed by 4 bases and J by 0 bases, leaving 16 bases between them. CDR1 and CDR2 from the germline V gene are GTSNPN and SVGIG (reference sequence). The CDR3 length is 16 residues. CDR3 amino acids: CAWTQAGLYSGNTIYF. CDR3 DNA sequence: TGTGCCTGGACGCAGGCAGGCTTATACTCTGGAAACACCATATATTTT.

This clone is a singleton in its sample. The chain couples TRBV9 to TRBJ1-2, with 7 bases fitting TRBD1. Looked up from germline, CDR1 is SGDLS and CDR2 is YYNGEE. The length of the CDR3 is 16 residues. J gave up 4 bases and V 3 bases, and 12 bases lay outside the gene matches. The CDR3 nucleotides read TGTGCCAGCAGCGCAAGCGCCCGACAGGGTGTCTATGGCTACACCTTC. It is translated as CASSASARQGVYGYTF.

This chain links TRBV5-6 with TRBJ2-1; 9 bases map to TRBD2. The CDR3 covers 16 residues. The J segment lost 8 bases and the V segment lost 4 bases, leaving 13 bases of the junction unmatched. The germline V gene encodes CDR1 SGHDT and CDR2 YYEEEE. CDR3 loop: CASSDWGLAGPYEQFF. The CDR3 nucleotides are TGTGCCAGCAGCGATTGGGGTCTAGCGGGGCCGTATGAGCAGTTCTTC.

This clone appeared a single time. The V call is TRBV30, the J call TRBJ1-6, with D unclear. This CDR3 region has 13 residues. CDR1 is GTSNPN, CDR2 SVGIG, per germline (reference sequence). The V end lost 4 bases, the J end lost 6 bases, and 10 bases lay between the germline ends. The DNA of the CDR3 is TGTGCCTGGAACCCCGCGGGTAATTCACCCCTCCACTTT. It is translated as CAWNPAGNSPLHF.

The V call is TRBV5-4, the J call TRBJ2-7; 9 nucleotides align to TRBD2. The CDR3 is made up of 15 amino acids. Trimming took 3 bases from V and 2 from J; bases not matched to a gene: 6. Germline-derived CDR1 and CDR2 are SGHNT and YYREEE (reference sequence). The DNA of the CDR3 is TGTGCCAGCAGCTCACAAGCGGGAGGTGCCTACGAGCAGTACTTC. Translating gives CASSSQAGGAYEQYF.

This chain uses TRBV6-5 with TRBJ2-3; TRBD1 might be the D (5 bases). This CDR3 contains 15 residues. Germline CDR1 MNHEY, CDR2 SVGAGI. Trimming took 6 bases from V and 5 from J, leaving 18 bases between them. CDR3 sequence (DNA): TGTGCCAGCAGCCGAGGTACAGGCCTTGGAGATACGCAGTATTTT. Translated: CASSRGTGLGDTQYF.